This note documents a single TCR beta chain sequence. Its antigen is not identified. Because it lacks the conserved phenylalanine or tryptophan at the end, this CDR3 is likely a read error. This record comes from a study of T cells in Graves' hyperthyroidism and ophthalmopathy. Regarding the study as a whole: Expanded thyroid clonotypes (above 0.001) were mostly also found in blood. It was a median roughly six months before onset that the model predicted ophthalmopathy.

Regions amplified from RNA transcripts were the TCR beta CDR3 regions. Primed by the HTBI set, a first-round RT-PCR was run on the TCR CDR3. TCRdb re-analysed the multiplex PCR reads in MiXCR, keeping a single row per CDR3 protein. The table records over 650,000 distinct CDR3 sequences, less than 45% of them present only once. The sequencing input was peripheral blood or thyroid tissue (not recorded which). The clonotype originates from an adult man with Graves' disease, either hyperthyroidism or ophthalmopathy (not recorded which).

The DNA for the CDR3 is TGTGCCAGCAGCACAAAAACGGTTGGATGGCAGGGGGTAGAAGCTTTCCTT. It yields the protein CASSTKTVGWQGVEAFL. The rearrangement links TRBV10-1 to TRBJ1-1; the match to TRBD1 covers 7 bases. Germline CDR1 reads WNHNN; CDR2 reads SYGVQD (reference sequence). CDR3 length equals 17 residues.